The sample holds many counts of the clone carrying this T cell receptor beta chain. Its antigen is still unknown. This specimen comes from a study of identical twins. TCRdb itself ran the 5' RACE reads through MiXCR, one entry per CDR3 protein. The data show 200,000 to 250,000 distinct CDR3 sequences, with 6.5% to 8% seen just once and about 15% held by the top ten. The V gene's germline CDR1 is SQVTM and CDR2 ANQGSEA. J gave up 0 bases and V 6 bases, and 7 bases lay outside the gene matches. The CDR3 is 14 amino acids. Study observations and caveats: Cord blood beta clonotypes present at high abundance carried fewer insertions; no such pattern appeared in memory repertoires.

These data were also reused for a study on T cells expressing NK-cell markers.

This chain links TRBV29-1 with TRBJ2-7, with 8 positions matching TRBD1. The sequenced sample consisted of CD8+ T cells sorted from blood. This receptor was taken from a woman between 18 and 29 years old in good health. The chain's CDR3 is CSVGDRLSSYEQYF. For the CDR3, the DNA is TGCAGCGTGGGGGACAGGCTTAGCTCCTACGAGCAGTACTTC.